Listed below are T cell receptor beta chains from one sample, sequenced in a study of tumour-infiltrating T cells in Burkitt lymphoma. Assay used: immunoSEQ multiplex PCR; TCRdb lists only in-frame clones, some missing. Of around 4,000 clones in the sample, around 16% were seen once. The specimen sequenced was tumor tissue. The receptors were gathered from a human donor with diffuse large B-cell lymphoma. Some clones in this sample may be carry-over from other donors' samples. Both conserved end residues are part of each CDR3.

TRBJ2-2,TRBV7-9,CASSLRDSASNTGELFF
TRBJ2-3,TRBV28,CASSFLGGRRTDTQYF
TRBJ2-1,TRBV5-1,CASSLMAAGSYNEQFF
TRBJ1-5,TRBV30,CAWSSVTSNQPQHF
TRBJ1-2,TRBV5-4,CASSLVAGRYGYTF
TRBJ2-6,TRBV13,CASSFEGSGANVLTF
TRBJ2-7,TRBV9,CASSGGLAGDPYEQYF
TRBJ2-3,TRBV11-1,CASSYGGPGTDTQYF
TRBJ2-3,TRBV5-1,CASSLLAGGRADTQYF
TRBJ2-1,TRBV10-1,CASRSPLLPGLAPPDYNEQFF
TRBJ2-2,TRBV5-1,CASSRLLAENTGELFF
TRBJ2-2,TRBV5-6,CASSWSSGELFF
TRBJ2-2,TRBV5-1,CASGRGTGTGELFF
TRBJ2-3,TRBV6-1,CASSRGSPTDTQYF
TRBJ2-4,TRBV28,CASSTSPTSGIAKNIQYF
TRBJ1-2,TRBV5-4,CASSGEQGNYGYTF
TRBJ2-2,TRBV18,CASRDSNTGELFF
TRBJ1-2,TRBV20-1,CSARAQRYTF
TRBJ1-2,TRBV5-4,CASSLKGPYGYTF
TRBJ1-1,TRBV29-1,CSSEGYNTEAFF
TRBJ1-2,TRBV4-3,CASSRDNYGYTF
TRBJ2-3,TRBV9,CASSVRADTQYF
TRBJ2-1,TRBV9,CASSPTPMGERRDEQFF
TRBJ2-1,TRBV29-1,CSVVEGTGGRFF
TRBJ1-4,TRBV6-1,CASSPQGANEKLFF
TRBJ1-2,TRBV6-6,CAGTLDSNNYGYTF
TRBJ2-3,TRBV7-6,CASRVGGTDTQYF
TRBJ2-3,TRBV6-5,CASSYEGYTQYF
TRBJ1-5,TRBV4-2,CASSLWGQGNQPQHF
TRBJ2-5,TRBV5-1,CASREGPLETQYF
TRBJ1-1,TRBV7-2,CASSQDDSLTWNTEAFF
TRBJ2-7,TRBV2,CASSDGEIGYEQYF
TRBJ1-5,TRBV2,CASTPRRGVGNQPQHF
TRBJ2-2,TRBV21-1,CASSKVRSSYTGELFF
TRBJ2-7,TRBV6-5,CASSYTLNTEQYF
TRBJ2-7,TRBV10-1,CASSDSSYEQYF
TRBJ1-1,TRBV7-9,CASSLVLPAEVTEAFF
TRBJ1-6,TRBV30,CAWTGLNNSPLHF
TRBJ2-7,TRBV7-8,CASSLGVEQYF
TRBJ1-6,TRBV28,CASWGGRVNSPLHF
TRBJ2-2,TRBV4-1,CASRLPGPGAGELFF
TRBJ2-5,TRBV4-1,CASSQVQYQETQYF
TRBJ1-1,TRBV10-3,CAISGSGVGEAFF
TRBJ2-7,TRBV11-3,CASSSGQGAYEQYF
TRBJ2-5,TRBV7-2,CASSLYGTRRVQETQYF
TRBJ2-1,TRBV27,CASLSLTVNEQFF
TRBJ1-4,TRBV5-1,CASSFGQNNEKLFF
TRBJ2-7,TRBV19,CASSIGGGPTLEQYF
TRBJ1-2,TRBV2,CASSEASSAGGYTF
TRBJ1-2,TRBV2,CASSDSLLQGLIGYTF
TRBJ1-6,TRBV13,CASSPAGGAYNSPLHF
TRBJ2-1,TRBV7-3,CASSTLAGAYNEQFF
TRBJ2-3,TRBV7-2,CASSSRLAGGPYTQYF
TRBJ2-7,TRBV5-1,CASSSVFNEQYF
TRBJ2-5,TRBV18,CASSPPSGETQYF
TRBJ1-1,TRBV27,CASSFGNTEAFF
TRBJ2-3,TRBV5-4,CASSLEGGRTDTQYF
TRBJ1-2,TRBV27,CASSQISGQGAEGYTF